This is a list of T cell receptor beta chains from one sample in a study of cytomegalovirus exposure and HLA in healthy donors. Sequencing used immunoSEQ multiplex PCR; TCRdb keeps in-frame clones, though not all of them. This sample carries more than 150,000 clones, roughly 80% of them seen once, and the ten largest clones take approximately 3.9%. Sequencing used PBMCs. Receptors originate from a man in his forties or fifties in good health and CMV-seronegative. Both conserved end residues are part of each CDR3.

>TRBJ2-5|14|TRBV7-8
CASSAQGQGGPQYF
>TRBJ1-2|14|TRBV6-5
CASSYSGGSYGYTF
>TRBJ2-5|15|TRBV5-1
CASSSPDRGEETQYF
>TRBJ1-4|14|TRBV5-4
CASSFGGGDEKLFF
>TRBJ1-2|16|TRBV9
CASSERSGGANYGYTF
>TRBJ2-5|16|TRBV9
CASSPGTSNSRETQYF
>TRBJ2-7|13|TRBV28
CASGSGSTYEQYF
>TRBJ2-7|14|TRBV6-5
CASSHGQGAREQYF
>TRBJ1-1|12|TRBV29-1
CSVGTGDTEAFF
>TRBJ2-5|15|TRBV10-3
CATSPGLADQETQYF
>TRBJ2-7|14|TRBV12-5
CASARRDRGYEQYF
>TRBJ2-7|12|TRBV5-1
CASSPPGYEQYF
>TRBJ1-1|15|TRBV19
CASSIEGQPNTEAFF
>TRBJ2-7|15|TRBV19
CASSTTGSGTYEQYF
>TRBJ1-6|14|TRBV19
CASKTSGFNSPLHF
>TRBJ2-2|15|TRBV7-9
CASSSTGTNTGELFF
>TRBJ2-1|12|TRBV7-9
CALRGAWAEQFF
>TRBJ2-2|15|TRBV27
CASSPGQAYTGELFF
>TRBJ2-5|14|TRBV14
CASSPRDSAGTQYF
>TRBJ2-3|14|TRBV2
CASSRGAGTDTQYF
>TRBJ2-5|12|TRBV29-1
CSELSGQETQYF
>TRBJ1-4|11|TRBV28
CASLTGEKLFF